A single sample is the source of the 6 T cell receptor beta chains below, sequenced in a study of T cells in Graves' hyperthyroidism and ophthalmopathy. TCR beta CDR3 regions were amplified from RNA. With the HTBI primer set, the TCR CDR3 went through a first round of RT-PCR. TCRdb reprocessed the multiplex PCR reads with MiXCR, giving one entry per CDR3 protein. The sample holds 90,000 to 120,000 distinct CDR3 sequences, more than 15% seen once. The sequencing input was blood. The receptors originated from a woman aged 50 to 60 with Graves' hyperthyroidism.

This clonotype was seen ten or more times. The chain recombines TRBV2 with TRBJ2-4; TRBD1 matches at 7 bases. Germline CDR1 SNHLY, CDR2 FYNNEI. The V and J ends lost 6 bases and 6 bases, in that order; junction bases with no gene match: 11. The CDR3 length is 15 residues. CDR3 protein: CASSLNRGRVNIQYF. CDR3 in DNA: TGTGCCAGCAGCTTAAACAGGGGCAGGGTAAACATTCAGTACTTC.

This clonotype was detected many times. The DNA of the CDR3 is TGTGCCAGCAGCTACGCGCCCGGGACCACCTACGAGCAGTACGTC. Amino acids: CASSYAPGTTYEQYV. The chain joins TRBV11-2 to TRBJ2-7; D might be TRBD1 or TRBD2, each matching 5 bases. Germline V gene data show CDR1 as SGHAT and CDR2 as FQNNGV. The CDR3 totals 15 residues. V lost 4 bases to trimming and J lost 2 bases, with 15 bases between them.

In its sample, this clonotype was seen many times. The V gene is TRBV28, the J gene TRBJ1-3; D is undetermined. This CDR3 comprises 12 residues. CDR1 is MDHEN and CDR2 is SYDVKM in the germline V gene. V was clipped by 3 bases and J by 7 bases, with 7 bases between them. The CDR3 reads CASSFARNTIYF. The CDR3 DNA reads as TGTGCCAGCAGTTTCGCCCGGAACACCATATATTTT.

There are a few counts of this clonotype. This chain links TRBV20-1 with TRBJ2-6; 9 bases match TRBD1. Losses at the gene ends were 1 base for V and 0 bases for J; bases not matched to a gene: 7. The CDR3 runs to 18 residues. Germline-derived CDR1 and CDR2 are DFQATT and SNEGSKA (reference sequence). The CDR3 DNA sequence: TGCAGTGCTAGAGCACCACAGGGGGCGGCCTCTGGGGCCAACGTCCTGACTTTC. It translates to CSARAPQGAASGANVLTF.

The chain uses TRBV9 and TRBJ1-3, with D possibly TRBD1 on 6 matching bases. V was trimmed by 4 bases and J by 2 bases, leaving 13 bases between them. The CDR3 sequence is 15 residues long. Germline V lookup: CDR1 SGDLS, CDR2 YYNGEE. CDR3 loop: CASSSRGATGNTIYF. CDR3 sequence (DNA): TGTGCCAGCAGCAGCCGGGGGGCAACTGGAAACACCATATATTTT.

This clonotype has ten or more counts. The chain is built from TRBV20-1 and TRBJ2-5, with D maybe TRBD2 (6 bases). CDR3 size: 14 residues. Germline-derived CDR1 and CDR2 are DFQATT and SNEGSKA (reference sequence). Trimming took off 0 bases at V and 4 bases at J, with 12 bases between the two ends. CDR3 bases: TGCAGTGCTAGAGATGACGGGGGATCAGAGACCCAGTACTTC. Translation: CSARDDGGSETQYF.